This T cell receptor (beta chain) was observed in a study of CD8+CD57+ T cells in acquired aplastic anemia (dated by TCRdb to the late 2010s). In terms of the full investigation: On average, sorted CD4+ and CD8+ cells yielded about 3 ug of extracted DNA, with a range of about 0.18 to 27.4 ug. Healthy donor samples averaged approximately 10 million reads for CD4+ and 11 million to 14 million for CD8+ cells. The research as a whole found: CD8+ Simpson's diversity did not differ significantly between patients and healthy controls (P=0.060). About 30 CD8+ CDR3 sequences were found to be shared between patients and controls, but these sequences appeared to be highly expressed in patients and within the immunodominant clones of the patients.

Genomic DNA was used as template for profiling of TCR beta VDJ combinations and CDR3 sequences. An Illumina HiSeq 2000 was the platform used for TCR repertoire sequencing. The authors' analysis ran thus. TRBV/TRBJ rearrangement plots, CDR3 size and DJ length profiles, and Simpson's diversity index were used to evaluate the repertoires. Whichever DNA sequence was most abundant in the deep sequencing data was defined as the immunodominant clone. CDR3 amino acid sequences were screened for sharing across subjects and compared with published repertoires and the VDJdb database. Clones were called with MiXCR by TCRdb after fastp trimmed the public reads at Q25, and only in-frame beta chains were retained. Identical CDR3 protein sequences are pooled into one entry, listed with their most common genes and DNA. These V and J calls originate from TCRdb's pipeline instead of the authors' own analysis. Recorded for this sample are roughly 130,000 distinct CDR3 sequences; around 50% of them occurred a single time. The ten largest account for 2% to 3% of the sample.

The germline V gene sets CDR1 to SGHTA and CDR2 to FQGNSA. V and J lose 5 bases and 6 bases, and a span of 13 bases separates them. The CDR3 runs 13 amino acids, cysteine and phenylalanine included. Of all the DNA, just the CDR3 is kept, 39 bases in frame from base 1. The study deep-sequenced TCR repertoires of sorted CD4+ and CD8+ blood T cells from severe aplastic anemia patients and healthy subjects. Ficoll-Paque density gradient centrifugation was used to isolate peripheral blood mononuclear cells. Before DNA was extracted, CD4+ and CD8+ T cells were sorted using either FACS or magnetic beads. In regard to this clonotype: No cognate antigen has been identified for it. No much larger clone is present one base from it, and per-base qualities are unavailable.

The receptor was isolated from a human donor in good health, serving as a control. The sequence joins TRBV7-2 to TRBJ1-1; 6 matching bases give a weak D call of TRBD1. What was sequenced was sorted CD4+, CD8+, or CD8+CD57+ T cells (not recorded which) from PBMCs. The DNA sequence follows: TGTGCCAGCAGCCCAGGATACAGGGCTGAAGCTTTCTTT. This gives the protein CASSPGYRAEAFF.